This T cell receptor (beta chain) was recovered during a study of monozygotic twins with inflammatory bowel disease. Whole-study findings and limits: Heterogeneous immunosuppressive treatment regimens may have introduced variability into patient repertoires.

TCRdb re-called the 5' RACE reads; every CDR3 protein appears as one record, without DNA. The sample totals about 380,000 distinct CDR3 sequences. The CDR3 contains 16 residues. Per germline, CDR1 MNHEY and CDR2 SVGEGT. About this clonotype: Its cognate antigen is unknown.

The sequencing input was blood. This sequence originates from a human donor with ulcerative colitis or Crohn's disease, or a healthy co-twin of an affected twin (not recorded which). The J gene is TRBJ1-1, the V gene TRBV6-2 or TRBV6-3. The CDR3 sequence: CASTLLGAYGMAEAFF.